This T cell receptor beta chain was retrieved from a study of T-cell reconstitution after alpha-beta-depleted transplantation in children. Study-wide results and caveats: Several hundred expanded graft clones reportedly were the source of alpha-beta T cells about two months after transplant. Diversity of TCRbeta at day 60 was high in some patients, arising from surviving recipient T cells and thymic progenitors. Fresh T-cell production supplied most of the T-cell counts and diversity seen one year after transplant.

This clonotype was seen at least ten times. Its antigen is not identified. Using unique molecular identifiers, the investigators prepared the TCRbeta library. TCRdb reanalysed the PCR reads using MiXCR and keeps one entry per CDR3 protein. The sample lists 280,000 or so distinct CDR3 sequences, 11% seen once, with 23% in the top ten. Trimming cost V 1 base and J 3 bases, with 11 bases left between them. The germline V gene has CDR1 SGHRS and CDR2 YFSETQ. CDR3 size: 16 residues. The sample was peripheral blood, taken 180 days after TCRalphabeta/CD19-depleted stem cell transplant. This clonotype was sampled from a male patient between 2 and 10 years old who had a stem cell transplant for chronic granulomatous disease, so the T cells may come from the graft donor. The chain carries TRBV5-1 and TRBJ2-6; D tentatively fits TRBD1 or TRBD2 (6 bases each). Here the CDR3 DNA reads TGCGCCAGCAGCTTGCTAGGGGGAGGTGGGGCCAACGTCCTGACTTTC. Its protein is CASSLLGGGGANVLTF.